Listed here are 9 T cell receptor beta chains from one sample, sequenced in a study of identical twins (dated by TCRdb to about 2016). The library was obtained by 5' RACE. The data were produced on an Illumina HiSeq 2000. TCRdb ran its own pipeline on the public reads, namely fastp trimming at Q25 and MiXCR clone calling, and kept in-frame beta chains. Identical CDR3 protein sequences are pooled into one entry, listed with their most common genes and DNA. Present in this sample are fewer than 900,000 distinct CDR3 sequences, 18% of which were seen just once. In total, the top ten clones hold about an eighth of the sample. The same data also went into a second study, on T cells expressing NK-cell markers.

Sequencing was done on a sample of PBMCs. These receptors came from a woman aged 18-35 years in good health.

This chain joins TRBV11-2 and TRBJ2-7; TRBD1 aligns across 8 bases. Per germline, CDR1 SGHAT and CDR2 FQNNGV. Germline trimming cut 6 bases from V and 0 bases from J; bases unmatched to any gene: 13. This CDR3 is 17 amino acids long. The CDR3 protein is CASSPSRTTGVSYEQYF. In DNA, the CDR3 is TGTGCCAGCAGTCCCTCCCGTACGACAGGGGTCTCCTACGAGCAGTACTTC.

CDR3 protein: CASVYGEQFF. The CDR3 DNA sequence: TGTGCCAGCGTCTACGGGGAGCAGTTCTTC. V and J are TRBV2 and TRBJ2-1; no definite D call. Germline values: CDR1 SNHLY, CDR2 FYNNEI. The V and J ends lost 8 bases and 10 bases respectively, with 9 bases between them. This CDR3 spans 10 amino acids.

This clonotype was observed many times. The chain uses TRBV12-3 or TRBV12-4 and TRBJ1-3, with D unclear. This CDR3 spans 10 amino acids. V shed 6 bases and J shed 4 bases, with 1 base lying between them. The CDR3 loop is CASRGNTIYF. DNA for the CDR3: TGTGCCAGCAGAGGAAACACCATATATTTT.

The chain recombines TRBV4-3 with TRBJ1-1; possibly TRBD1 for D (6 bases). The CDR3 runs to 15 residues. The germline V gene has CDR1 LGHNA and CDR2 YSLEER. Trimming pared 3 bases from V and 5 bases from J, leaving 16 bases between. In DNA form, the CDR3 reads TGCGCCAGCAGCCAGAGGACAGCCCGAGGGACTGAAGCTTTCTTT. As protein: CASSQRTARGTEAFF.

The V and J genes are TRBV2 and TRBJ2-5, with TRBD1 matching over 9 bases. The J segment lost 5 bases and the V segment lost 6 bases, leaving 10 bases of the junction unmatched. Germline V gene data show CDR1 as SNHLY and CDR2 as FYNNEI. The CDR3 extends over 15 amino acids. The CDR3 bases are TGTGCCAGCAGACTCCAGGGACAGGGCGGTGAGACCCAGTACTTC. Encoded protein: CASRLQGQGGETQYF.

CDR3 in amino acids: CASSSTGTSGGPPMYF. The CDR3 region has the DNA TGCGCCAGCAGCTCTACCGGGACTAGCGGGGGACCCCCTATGTACTTC. The chain links TRBV5-1 to TRBJ2-7, with 14 bases fitting TRBD2. The V gene's germline CDR1 is SGHRS and CDR2 YFSETQ. CDR3 length equals 16 residues. Unmatched junction bases numbered 14, after V lost 3 bases and J lost 12 bases.

V and J are TRBV7-9 and TRBJ2-7; 10 bases line up with TRBD2. Trimming cost V 2 bases and J 6 bases; bases outside gene matches: 4. There are 14 residues in the CDR3. Germline assignment: CDR1 SEHNR and CDR2 FQNEAQ (reference sequence). The CDR3 loop is CASSLSSGSREQYF. CDR3 DNA sequence: TGTGCCAGCAGCTTATCTAGCGGGAGTCGCGAGCAGTACTTC.

The count of this clonotype is one. The V gene is TRBV7-2, the J gene TRBJ2-7; possibly TRBD2 for D (6 bases). This CDR3 has 15 amino acids. V lost 1 base and J 2 bases, leaving 12 bases between the germline ends. Per germline, CDR1 SGHTA and CDR2 FQGNSA. CDR3 residues: CASSLDLAKPYEQYF. In nucleotides, the CDR3 is TGTGCCAGCAGCTTAGACCTAGCGAAACCCTACGAGCAGTACTTC.

V is TRBV20-1 and J is TRBJ2-1; 10 nucleotides agree with TRBD1. V lost 5 bases and J lost 2; bases outside the gene matches: 6. The germline CDR1 and CDR2 sequences are DFQATT and SNEGSKA (reference sequence). The length of the CDR3 is 15 residues. CDR3 sequence reads: CSASTGTGAYNEQFF. For the CDR3, the DNA is TGCAGTGCTTCTACCGGGACAGGGGCCTACAATGAGCAGTTCTTC.